The 32 T cell receptor beta chains given below trace back to one sample, sequenced in a study of shared clonotypes between healthy human individuals. Data came from immunoSEQ multiplex PCR; TCRdb stores just in-frame clones and leaves some out. The data contain hundreds of thousands of clones, almost 95% of them seen just once; the ten biggest clones take up under 30%. The naive CD8 fraction comprised CD45RO-negative cells positively selected for CCR7 and excluded terminally differentiated effector memory CD45RA+ cells. Material for sequencing was naive CD8+ T cells sorted from blood. Every receptor here comes from a young man in good health.

The CDR3 spells CASSSPESSTQYF. CDR3 DNA sequence: TGTGCCAGCAGTTCCCCGGAATCAAGTACGCAGTATTTT. This chain uses TRBV6-6 with TRBJ2-3, with D hard to call. The CDR3 is 13 amino acids. The V gene's germline CDR1 is MNHNY and CDR2 SVGAGI (reference sequence). Trimming stripped 4 bases from V and 8 bases from J, with 13 bases between.

The rearrangement links TRBV5-4 to TRBJ2-1, with 8 bases identical to TRBD2. Germline assignment: CDR1 SGHNT and CDR2 YYREEE (reference sequence). With V trimmed by 3 bases and J by 4 bases, 6 bases remained unmatched. The CDR3 has 15 amino acids. CDR3 protein: CASSSGLDYYNEQFF. In nucleotides, the CDR3 is TGTGCCAGCAGCTCGGGACTAGATTATTACAATGAGCAGTTCTTC.

This clone has a handful of counts. Other DNA variants within this sample encode the same CDR3. The chain joins TRBV6-5 to TRBJ1-5; D is ambiguous. This CDR3 comprises 13 residues. Trimming left V 6 bases short and J 4 bases short, with 10 bases between. Per germline, CDR1 MNHEY and CDR2 SVGAGI. CDR3 bases: TGTGCCAGCAGCTACGGCCCAAATCAGCCCCAGCATTTT. This sequence encodes CASSYGPNQPQHF.

The chain carries TRBV5-6 and TRBJ2-7, with D unclear. CDR1 and CDR2 from the germline V gene are SGHDT and YYEEEE. The CDR3 is 12 amino acids. V lost 2 bases and J lost 6, with 9 bases in between. The chain's CDR3 is CASSFEVAEQYF. As DNA, the CDR3 is TGTGCCAGCAGCTTTGAGGTAGCCGAGCAGTACTTC.

The V gene is TRBV7-8, the J gene TRBJ2-2; the D is unclear. In germline, CDR1 is SGHVS, CDR2 FQNEAQ. Trimming removed 2 bases at V and 0 bases at J, with 7 bases between. CDR3 length: 15 residues. Written as DNA, the CDR3 is TGTGCCAGCAGCTTAAGGAACGCGAACACCGGGGAGCTGTTTTTT. Translated: CASSLRNANTGELFF.

The rearrangement joins TRBV25-1 to TRBJ2-5; D is possibly TRBD1 (5 bases). The V gene's germline CDR1 is MGHDK and CDR2 SYGVNS. The ends were cut back, 2 bases at V and 1 base at J, with 17 bases in the middle. The CDR3 has 17 amino acids. CDR3 in DNA: TGTGCCAGCAGTGAAAGGTTGGTCAGGGCAGGCCAAGAGACCCAGTACTTC. Translating it yields CASSERLVRAGQETQYF. Full variable domain (rest looked up from reference TRBV25-1 and TRBJ2-5): EADIYQTPRYLVIGTGKKITLECSQTMGHDKMYWYQQDPGMELHLIHYSYGVNSTEKGDLSSESTVSRIRTEHFPLTLESARPSHTSQYLCASSERLVRAGQETQYFGPGTRLLVL.

This rearrangement joins TRBV25-1 to TRBJ2-1; 8 bases map to TRBD2. CDR3 length: 16 residues. CDR1 and CDR2 (germline): MGHDK, SYGVNS. V gave up 6 bases and J gave up 4 bases; unmatched junction bases: 11. The DNA of the CDR3 is TGTGCCAGCAGCCCCCTCTCTAGCGGGCTGTACAATGAGCAGTTCTTC. This translates into CASSPLSSGLYNEQFF.

The genes are TRBV7-9 and TRBJ1-3; the match to TRBD1 covers 7 bases. The CDR3 length is 14 residues. J was trimmed by 2 bases and V by 5 bases; bases with no gene match: 3. Germline loops: CDR1 SEHNR, CDR2 FQNEAQ (reference sequence). CDR3 coding DNA: TGTGCCAGCAGCCACACAGGGGCTGGAAACACCATATATTTT. Residues: CASSHTGAGNTIYF.

The J gene is TRBJ2-1, the V gene TRBV28; D is unclear. Trimming took off 6 bases at V and 2 bases at J, with 14 bases between the two ends. There are 15 residues in the CDR3. The germline V gene has CDR1 MDHEN and CDR2 SYDVKM. DNA for the CDR3: TGTGCCAGCAGGACCGACTCCTCGGCCTACAATGAGCAGTTCTTC. It encodes CASRTDSSAYNEQFF.

The chain employs TRBV7-9 and TRBJ2-5; D is unresolved. This CDR3 is built from 13 residues. Per germline, CDR1 SEHNR and CDR2 FQNEAQ (reference sequence). Trimming left V 6 bases short and J 0 bases short, with 8 bases between. CDR3 nucleotides: TGTGCCAGCAGAAAGGACGACCAAGAGACCCAGTACTTC. Translating it yields CASRKDDQETQYF.

The V gene is TRBV15, the J gene TRBJ2-7; unclear D gene. CDR3 size: 13 residues. The germline V gene has CDR1 LNHNV and CDR2 YYDKDF (reference sequence). V lost 6 bases to trimming and J lost 0 bases, with 9 bases between them. The CDR3 loop is CATRVGSSYEQYF. Here the CDR3 DNA reads TGTGCCACCAGAGTAGGATCCTCCTACGAGCAGTACTTC.

With respect to this clone: Additional DNA sequences in this sample encode the identical CDR3. The chain has TRBV27 and TRBJ2-7; a weak D match, TRBD2 (6 bases). The germline V gene has CDR1 MNHEY and CDR2 SMNVEV (reference sequence). Trimming took 2 bases from V and 4 from J, leaving 9 bases between them. This CDR3 spans 13 amino acids. The CDR3 sequence: CASSLGLTYEQYF. Written as DNA, the CDR3 is TGTGCCAGCAGTTTAGGACTAACGTACGAGCAGTACTTC.

The rearrangement joins TRBV29-1 to TRBJ2-2, with a weak D call TRBD2 (5 bases). This CDR3 region has 14 residues. The V gene lost 6 bases and the J gene lost 4 bases, with 15 bases spanning the gap. Germline values: CDR1 SQVTM, CDR2 ANQGSEA. CDR3 nucleotides: TGCAGCGTACCCTCTAGCTCGTTCACCGGGGAGCTGTTTTTT. Translation: CSVPSSSFTGELFF.

This chain uses TRBV28 with TRBJ2-7; perhaps D is TRBD1 or TRBD2 (6 bases each). The germline gives CDR1 MDHEN, CDR2 SYDVKM. V lost 6 bases to trimming and J lost 5 bases, with 14 bases between them. This CDR3 has 13 amino acids. Here the CDR3 DNA reads TGTGCCAGCAGAGGGGTGGGGGGCCACGAGCAGTACTTC. Amino acids: CASRGVGGHEQYF.

V and J are TRBV4-1 and TRBJ1-5; D might be TRBD1 (5 bases). This CDR3 is 16 amino acids long. V lost 0 bases and J 10 bases, leaving 19 bases between the germline ends. Per the germline V gene, CDR1 is MGHRA and CDR2 is YSYEKL. The CDR3 sequence: CASSQEPALGTSPQHF. CDR3 nucleotide sequence: TGCGCCAGCAGCCAAGAACCCGCGCTCGGGACCAGCCCCCAGCATTTT.

The genes are TRBV27 and TRBJ2-7; 11 bases match TRBD1. The CDR3 loop spans 15 amino acids. Per germline, CDR1 MNHEY and CDR2 SMNVEV (reference sequence). Trimming removed 5 bases from V and 3 bases from J; junction bases left unmatched: 6. The CDR3 region is CASSTGQGALYEQYF. The CDR3 DNA reads TGTGCCAGCAGTACCGGACAGGGGGCGCTCTACGAGCAGTACTTC.

This sequence joins TRBV18 and TRBJ2-2; D unclear. This CDR3 contains 16 residues. Trimming left V 3 bases short and J 3 bases short, with 14 bases between. CDR1 is KGHSH, CDR2 LQKENI, per germline. This CDR3 is CASSPLKGQDTGELFF. CDR3 DNA sequence: TGTGCCAGCTCACCCCTGAAGGGCCAGGACACCGGGGAGCTGTTTTTT. The variable domain in full, with the rest retrieved from reference TRBV18 and TRBJ2-2, is NAGVMQNPRHLVRRRGQEARLRCSPMKGHSHVYWYRQLPEEGLKFMVYLQKENIIDESGMPKERFSAEFPKEGPSILRIQQVVRGDSAAYFCASSPLKGQDTGELFFGEGSRLTVL.

Points on this clone: Different DNA sequences within this sample yield the same CDR3. The chain links TRBV7-9 to TRBJ2-7; a weak D match, TRBD2 (6 bases). The V end was cut by 1 base, the J end by 4 bases, with 11 bases between. Germline CDR1 SEHNR, CDR2 FQNEAQ (reference sequence). The CDR3 extends over 14 amino acids. CDR3 protein: CASSLGLAGYEQYF. CDR3 bases: TGTGCCAGCAGCTTAGGACTGGCGGGATACGAGCAGTACTTC.

The CDR3 DNA follows: TGCAGTGCTCGATCTTACAGTGAAGCTTTCTTT. Its protein product is CSARSYSEAFF. This sequence joins TRBV20-1 and TRBJ1-1; D call uncertain. The CDR3 is 11 amino acids. Germline V lookup: CDR1 DFQATT, CDR2 SNEGSKA (reference sequence). V was pared by 5 bases and J by 7 bases, with 11 bases between.

DNA of the CDR3: TGTGCCAGCAGTTTTGGCAGGGGGCCTGGAAACACCATATATTTT. This codes for CASSFGRGPGNTIYF. The V and J genes are TRBV28 and TRBJ1-3, with 8 nucleotides matching TRBD1. The CDR3 spans 15 residues. Germline CDR1 reads MDHEN; CDR2 reads SYDVKM. With 3 bases clipped from V and 2 bases from J, the junction kept 3 bases outside the gene matches.

This sequence joins TRBV6-1 and TRBJ2-7; 7 nucleotides agree with TRBD2. From germline, CDR1 is MNHNS and CDR2 SASEGT. The V gene end was trimmed by 9 bases and the J gene end by 2 bases; junction bases not matched to a gene: 4. The CDR3 is 12 amino acids. The CDR3 DNA reads as TGTGCCAGTCTTGGGGGGGCCTACGAGCAGTACTTC. It yields the protein CASLGGAYEQYF.

The chain couples TRBV7-2 to TRBJ2-5; D possibly corresponds to TRBD2 (6 bases). CDR3 length: 15 residues. CDR1 SGHTA and CDR2 FQGNSA come from the germline V gene. Trimming shortened V by 6 bases and J by 4 bases, and 18 bases separated the two germline ends. CDR3: CASRARSGLRETQYF. The CDR3 DNA reads TGTGCCAGCAGGGCTCGGTCGGGACTCAGAGAGACCCAGTACTTC.

The chain couples TRBV29-1 to TRBJ2-2; D is possibly TRBD2 (5 bases). The CDR3 has 13 amino acids. Looked up from germline, CDR1 is SQVTM and CDR2 is ANQGSEA. V was clipped by 5 bases and J by 1 base, with 8 bases between them. DNA for the CDR3: TGCAGCGTTTTTGAGGGGAACACCGGGGAGCTGTTTTTT. Translated: CSVFEGNTGELFF.

This clone was detected only a few times. The gene calls are TRBV7-9 and TRBJ2-7, with D hard to call. This CDR3 contains 11 residues. Trimming took 1 base from V and 6 from J, leaving 4 bases between them. Germline assignment: CDR1 SEHNR and CDR2 FQNEAQ (reference sequence). The DNA of the CDR3 is TGTGCCAGCAGCTTAGATCGCGAGCAGTACTTC. This gives the protein CASSLDREQYF.

This chain links TRBV19 with TRBJ2-5; TRBD2 matches at 8 bases. J gave up 1 base and V 3 bases, and 1 base lay outside the gene matches. Per the germline V gene, CDR1 is LNHDA and CDR2 is SQIVND (reference sequence). The CDR3 loop spans 14 amino acids. The CDR3 DNA follows: TGTGCCAGTAGTATTACTAGCGGCCAAGAGACCCAGTACTTC. As protein: CASSITSGQETQYF.

This sequence joins TRBV6-1 and TRBJ2-2, with D perhaps matching TRBD1 (5 bases). The CDR3 runs 16 residues. V was cut by 4 bases and J by 10 bases, with 22 bases left in between. The V gene's germline CDR1 is MNHNS and CDR2 SASEGT. As DNA, the CDR3 is TGTGCCAGCAGTGTCTTCATGGGGCCACCGGTAGAGGAGCTGTTTTTT. Encoded protein: CASSVFMGPPVEELFF.

This rearrangement joins TRBV27 to TRBJ2-3; TRBD2 aligns across 8 bases. The junction had 6 bases not matched to a gene; V was cut back by 4 bases and J by 0 bases. The CDR3 extends over 16 amino acids. Germline-derived CDR1 and CDR2 are MNHEY and SMNVEV (reference sequence). CDR3 sequence (DNA): TGTGCCAGCAGTTACGGGAGGGGTCTAAGCACAGATACGCAGTATTTT. Amino acids: CASSYGRGLSTDTQYF.

This rearrangement joins TRBV28 to TRBJ1-1; no firm D call. There are 18 residues in the CDR3. Trimming pared 8 bases from V and 2 bases from J, leaving 27 bases between. Germline assignment: CDR1 MDHEN and CDR2 SYDVKM. This CDR3 reads CASRTLFLEQPSNTEAFF. DNA for the CDR3: TGTGCCAGCCGAACTTTGTTTTTGGAACAACCTTCTAACACTGAAGCTTTCTTT.

This chain uses TRBV4-1 with TRBJ2-1; D unresolved. The CDR3 totals 16 residues. Deletions cut 0 bases from V and 0 bases from J, with 9 bases between. The germline gives CDR1 MGHRA, CDR2 YSYEKL. CDR3 in DNA: TGCGCCAGCAGCCAAGATACGGATAGCTCCTACAATGAGCAGTTCTTC. Amino acids: CASSQDTDSSYNEQFF.

The gene calls are TRBV10-2 and TRBJ1-5, with D possibly TRBD1 on 5 matching bases. Trimming took off 2 bases at V and 6 bases at J, with 14 bases between the two ends. Germline V lookup: CDR1 WSHSY, CDR2 SAAADI. This CDR3 comprises 15 residues. The CDR3 sequence: CASSEGWGGGQPQHF. The CDR3 DNA reads as TGCGCCAGCAGTGAGGGATGGGGGGGTGGTCAGCCCCAGCATTTT.

The V call is TRBV6-1, the J call TRBJ2-1, with 8 bases identical to TRBD2. Germline CDR1 MNHNS, CDR2 SASEGT. CDR3 size: 14 residues. The V gene end was trimmed by 1 base and the J gene end by 9 bases; junction bases not matched to a gene: 5. In nucleotides, the CDR3 is TGTGCCAGCAGTGAAGAGACTAGCGTTTCTGAGCAGTTCTTC. It is translated as CASSEETSVSEQFF.

The chain combines TRBV27 with TRBJ2-1; the match to TRBD2 covers 7 bases. Germline trimming cut 0 bases from V and 8 bases from J; bases unmatched to any gene: 10. CDR3 length: 16 amino acids. Germline V gene lookup returns CDR1 MNHEY and CDR2 SMNVEV (reference sequence). CDR3 bases: TGTGCCAGCAGTTTATCGATAGTGCGGGAGTGGGATGAGCAGTTCTTC. Its protein product is CASSLSIVREWDEQFF.